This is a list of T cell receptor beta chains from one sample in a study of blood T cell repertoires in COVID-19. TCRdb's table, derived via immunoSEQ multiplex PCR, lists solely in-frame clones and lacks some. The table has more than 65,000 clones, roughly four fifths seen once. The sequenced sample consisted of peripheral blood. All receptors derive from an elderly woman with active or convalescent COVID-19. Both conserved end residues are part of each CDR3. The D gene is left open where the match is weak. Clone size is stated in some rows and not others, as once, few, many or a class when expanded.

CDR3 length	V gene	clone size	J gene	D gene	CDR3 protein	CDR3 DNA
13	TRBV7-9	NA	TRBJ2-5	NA	CASSLTDQETQYF	TGTGCCAGCAGCTTAACGGACCAAGAGACCCAGTACTTC
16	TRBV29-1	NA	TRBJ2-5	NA	CSVKWAGTESGETQYF	TGCAGCGTTAAGTGGGCGGGGACCGAGAGCGGCGAGACCCAGTACTTC
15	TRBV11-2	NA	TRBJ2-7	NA	CASSSGVRSSYEQYF	TGTGCCAGCAGCTCAGGGGTCCGGTCGTCCTACGAGCAGTACTTC
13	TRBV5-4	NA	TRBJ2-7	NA	CASSFGSSYEQYF	TGTGCCAGCAGCTTTGGCAGTTCCTACGAGCAGTACTTC
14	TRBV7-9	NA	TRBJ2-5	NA	CASSPSRVAETQYF	TGTGCCAGCAGCCCGAGTAGAGTAGCGGAGACCCAGTACTTC
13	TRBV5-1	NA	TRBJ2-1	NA	CASSRGQFNEQFF	TGCGCCAGCAGCAGAGGACAGTTCAATGAGCAGTTCTTC
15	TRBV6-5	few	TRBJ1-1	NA	CASSSRGVQGTEAFF	TGTGCCAGCAGTTCAAGGGGCGTTCAGGGCACTGAAGCTTTCTTT
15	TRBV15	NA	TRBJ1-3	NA	CATSRDRGSGNTIYF	TGTGCCACCAGCAGAGATAGGGGCTCTGGAAACACCATATATTTT
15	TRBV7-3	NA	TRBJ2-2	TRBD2	CASSLLGGGAGELFF	TGTGCCAGCAGCTTGCTCGGCGGGGGGGCCGGGGAGCTGTTTTTT
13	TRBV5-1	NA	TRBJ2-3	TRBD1	CASGGQGGDTQYF	TGCGCCAGCGGTGGACAGGGGGGAGATACGCAGTATTTT
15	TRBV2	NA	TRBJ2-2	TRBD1	CASDPGQGNTGELFF	TGTGCCAGCGATCCGGGACAGGGTAACACCGGGGAGCTGTTTTTT
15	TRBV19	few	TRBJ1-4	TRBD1	CASSSRTGENEKLFF	TGTGCCAGTAGTTCAAGGACAGGAGAAAATGAAAAACTGTTTTTT
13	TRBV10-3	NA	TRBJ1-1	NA	CAINRDGGTEAFF	TGTGCCATCAACCGGGATGGAGGTACTGAAGCTTTCTTT
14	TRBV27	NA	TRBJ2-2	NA	CASSFTGLTGELFF	TGTGCCAGCAGTTTTACTGGACTAACCGGGGAGCTGTTTTTT
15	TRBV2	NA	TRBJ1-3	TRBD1	CASSPTWTGGNTIYF	TGTGCCAGCAGTCCGACCTGGACAGGGGGAAACACCATATATTTT
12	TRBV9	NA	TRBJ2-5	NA	CASSALQETQYF	TGTGCCAGCAGCGCCCTCCAAGAGACCCAGTACTTC
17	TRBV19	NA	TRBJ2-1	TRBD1	CASSIDGGQGAYDEQFF	TGTGCCAGTAGTATAGACGGCGGACAGGGGGCATACGATGAGCAGTTCTTC
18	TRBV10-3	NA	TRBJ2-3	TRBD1	CAMARTGTSGGGTDTQYF	TGTGCCATGGCCCGGACAGGGACCAGTGGGGGTGGCACAGATACGCAGTATTTT
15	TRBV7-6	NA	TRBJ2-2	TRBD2	CATILAGGQTGELFF	TGTGCCACCATTCTAGCGGGGGGGCAAACCGGGGAGCTGTTTTTT
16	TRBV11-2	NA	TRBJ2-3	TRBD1	CASSLGAGGSTDTQYF	TGTGCCAGCAGCTTAGGAGCAGGGGGCTCCACAGATACGCAGTATTTT
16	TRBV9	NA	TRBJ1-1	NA	CASSPRTGHSNTEAFF	TGTGCCAGCAGCCCAAGGACCGGACACTCGAACACTGAAGCTTTCTTT
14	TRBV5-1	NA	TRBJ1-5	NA	CASSPGQQNQPQHF	TGCGCCAGCAGCCCAGGACAGCAGAATCAGCCCCAGCATTTT
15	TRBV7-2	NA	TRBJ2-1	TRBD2	CASSPVSGGGNEQFF	TGTGCCAGCAGCCCGGTTAGCGGGGGGGGCAATGAGCAGTTCTTC
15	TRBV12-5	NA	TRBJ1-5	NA	CASGLVLGGNQPQHF	TGTGCTAGTGGTTTGGTACTGGGCGGCAATCAGCCCCAGCATTTT
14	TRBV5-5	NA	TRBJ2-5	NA	CASSLGRPQETQYF	TGTGCCAGCAGCTTGGGGCGGCCCCAAGAGACCCAGTACTTC